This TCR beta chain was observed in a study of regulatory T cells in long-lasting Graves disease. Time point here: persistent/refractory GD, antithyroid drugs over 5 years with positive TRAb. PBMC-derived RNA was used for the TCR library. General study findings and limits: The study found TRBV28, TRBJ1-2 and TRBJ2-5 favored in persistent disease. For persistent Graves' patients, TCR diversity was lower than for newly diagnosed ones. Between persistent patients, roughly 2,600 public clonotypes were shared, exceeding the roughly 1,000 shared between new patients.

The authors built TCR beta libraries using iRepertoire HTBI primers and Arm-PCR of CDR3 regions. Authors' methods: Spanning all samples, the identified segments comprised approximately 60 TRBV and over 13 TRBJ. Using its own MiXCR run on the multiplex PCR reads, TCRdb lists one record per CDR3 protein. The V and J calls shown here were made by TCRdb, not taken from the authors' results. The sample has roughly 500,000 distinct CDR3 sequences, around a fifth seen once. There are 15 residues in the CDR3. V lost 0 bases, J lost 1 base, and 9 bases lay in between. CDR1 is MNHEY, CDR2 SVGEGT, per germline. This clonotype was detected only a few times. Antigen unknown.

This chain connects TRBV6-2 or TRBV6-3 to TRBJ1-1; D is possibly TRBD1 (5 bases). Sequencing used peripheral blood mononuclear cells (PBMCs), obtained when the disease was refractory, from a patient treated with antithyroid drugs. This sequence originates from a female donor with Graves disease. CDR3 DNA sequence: TGTGCCAGCAGTTACTCCGGACACGAGAACACTGAAGCTTTCTTT. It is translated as CASSYSGHENTEAFF.